This T cell receptor beta chain was identified in a study of T cells in Graves' hyperthyroidism and ophthalmopathy. Study results and caveats: Patients with ophthalmopathy were separated from those with stable hyperthyroidism by a 13 V-J model. In validation, the model predicted ophthalmopathy. These predictions came a median about 6.5 months before onset.

About this clonotype: Antigen: not known. The junction departs from the called germline gene at one end, perhaps through a read error.

Uncontrolled infection, other autoimmune disease, pregnancy or lactation excluded patients. Amplification of TCR beta CDR3 regions used RNA as the template. The HTBI primer set served for first-round RT-PCR of the TCR CDR3. TCRdb reanalysed the multiplex PCR reads using MiXCR and keeps one entry per CDR3 protein. The data hold over 650,000 distinct CDR3 sequences, with approximately 42% observed a single time. The germline CDR1 and CDR2 sequences are SGHTA and FQGNSA. CDR3 length: 15 residues. The rearrangement links TRBV7-2 to TRBJ1-2, with 7 nucleotides matching TRBD1. Sequences were obtained from peripheral blood or thyroid tissue (not recorded which). This TCR was recovered from an adult man with Graves' disease, either hyperthyroidism or ophthalmopathy (not recorded which). The CDR3 nucleotides are TGCGCCAGCAGCTTGGGACAGAAAACTAACTATGGCTACACCTTC. This gives the protein CASSLGQKTNYGYTF.